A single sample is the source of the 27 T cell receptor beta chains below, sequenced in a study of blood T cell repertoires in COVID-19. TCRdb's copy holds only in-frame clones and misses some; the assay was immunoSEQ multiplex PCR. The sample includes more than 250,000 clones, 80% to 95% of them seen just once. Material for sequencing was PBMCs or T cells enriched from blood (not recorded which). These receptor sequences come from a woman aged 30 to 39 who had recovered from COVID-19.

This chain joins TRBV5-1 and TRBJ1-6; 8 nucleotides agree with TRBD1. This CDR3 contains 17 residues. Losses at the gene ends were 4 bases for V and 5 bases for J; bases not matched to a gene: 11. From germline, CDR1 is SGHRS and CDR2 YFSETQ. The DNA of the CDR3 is TGCGCCAGCAGCCAGGACTTCAGGGGGCGGGATAATTCACCCCTCCACTTT. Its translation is CASSQDFRGRDNSPLHF. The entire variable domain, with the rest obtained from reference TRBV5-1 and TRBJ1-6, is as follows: KAGVTQTPRYLIKTRGQQVTLSCSPISGHRSVSWYQQTPGQGLQFLFEYFSETQRNKGNFPGRFSGRQFSNSRSEMNVSTLELGDSALYLCASSQDFRGRDNSPLHFGNGTRLTVT.

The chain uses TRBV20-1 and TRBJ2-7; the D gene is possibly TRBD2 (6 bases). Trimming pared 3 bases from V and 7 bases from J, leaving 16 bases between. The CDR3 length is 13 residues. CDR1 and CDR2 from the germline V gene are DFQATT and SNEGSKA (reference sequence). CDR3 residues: CSASASAASEQYF. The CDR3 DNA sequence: TGCAGTGCTAGTGCTAGCGCCGCGTCGGAGCAGTACTTC.

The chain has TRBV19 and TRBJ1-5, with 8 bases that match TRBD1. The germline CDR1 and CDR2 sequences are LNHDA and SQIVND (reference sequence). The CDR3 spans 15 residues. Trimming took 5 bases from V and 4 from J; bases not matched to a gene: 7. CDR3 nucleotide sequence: TGTGCCAGTAGTGCCGGACAGGGTTTGAATCAGCCCCAGCATTTT. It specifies CASSAGQGLNQPQHF.

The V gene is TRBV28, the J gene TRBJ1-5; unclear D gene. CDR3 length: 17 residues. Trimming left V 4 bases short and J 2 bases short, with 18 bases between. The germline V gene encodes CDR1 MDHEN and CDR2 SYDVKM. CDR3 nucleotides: TGTGCCAGCAGTTACACTATTAGGGCCGGGGGCAATCAGCCCCAGCATTTT. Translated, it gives CASSYTIRAGGNQPQHF.

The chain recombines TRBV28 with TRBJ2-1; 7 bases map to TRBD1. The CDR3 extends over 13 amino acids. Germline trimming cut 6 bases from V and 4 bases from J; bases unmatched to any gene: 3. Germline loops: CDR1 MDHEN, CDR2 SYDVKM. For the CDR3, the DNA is TGTGCCAGCAGCACAGGGGCTTACAATGAGCAGTTCTTC. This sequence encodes CASSTGAYNEQFF.

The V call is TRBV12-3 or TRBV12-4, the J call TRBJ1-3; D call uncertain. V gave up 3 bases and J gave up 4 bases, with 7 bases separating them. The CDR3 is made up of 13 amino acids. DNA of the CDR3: TGTGCCAGCAGTTTTATCGAGGGAAACACCATATATTTT. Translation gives CASSFIEGNTIYF.

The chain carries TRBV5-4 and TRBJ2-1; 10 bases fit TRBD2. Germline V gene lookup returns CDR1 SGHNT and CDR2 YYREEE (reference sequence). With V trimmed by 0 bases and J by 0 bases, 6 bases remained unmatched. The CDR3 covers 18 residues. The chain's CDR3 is CASSLGGSSGSSYNEQFF. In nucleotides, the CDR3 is TGTGCCAGCAGCTTGGGGGGGTCTAGCGGGAGCTCCTACAATGAGCAGTTCTTC. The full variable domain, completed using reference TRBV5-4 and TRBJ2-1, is ETGVTQSPTHLIKTRGQQVTLRCSSQSGHNTVSWYQQALGQGPQFIFQYYREEENGRGNFPPRFSGLQFPNYSSELNVNALELDDSALYLCASSLGGSSGSSYNEQFFGPGTRLTVL.

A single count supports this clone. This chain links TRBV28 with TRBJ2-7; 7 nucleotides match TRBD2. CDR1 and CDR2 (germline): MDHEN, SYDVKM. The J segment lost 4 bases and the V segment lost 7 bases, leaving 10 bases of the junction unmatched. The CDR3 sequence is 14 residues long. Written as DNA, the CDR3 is TGTGCCAGCATGACGGGACTAAACTATTACGAGCAGTACTTC. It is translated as CASMTGLNYYEQYF.

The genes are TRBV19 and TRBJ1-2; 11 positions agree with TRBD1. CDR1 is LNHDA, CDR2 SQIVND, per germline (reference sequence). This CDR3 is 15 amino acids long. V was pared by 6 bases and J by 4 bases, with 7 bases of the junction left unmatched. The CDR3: CASSRTGGQSYGYTF. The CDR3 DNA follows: TGTGCCAGTAGCAGGACAGGGGGCCAAAGCTATGGCTACACCTTC.

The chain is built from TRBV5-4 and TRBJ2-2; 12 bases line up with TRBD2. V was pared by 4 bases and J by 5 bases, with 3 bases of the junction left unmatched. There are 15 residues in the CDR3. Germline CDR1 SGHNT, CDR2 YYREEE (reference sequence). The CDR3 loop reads CASSLAGGTTGELFF. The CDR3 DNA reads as TGTGCCAGCAGCCTAGCGGGGGGGACGACCGGGGAGCTGTTTTTT.

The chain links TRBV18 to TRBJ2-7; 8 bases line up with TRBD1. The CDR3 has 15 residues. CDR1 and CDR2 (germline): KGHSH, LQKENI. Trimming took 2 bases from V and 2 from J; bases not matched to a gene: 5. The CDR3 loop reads CASSPEGQVAYEQYF. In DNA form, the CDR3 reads TGTGCCAGCTCACCAGAGGGACAGGTCGCCTACGAGCAGTACTTC.

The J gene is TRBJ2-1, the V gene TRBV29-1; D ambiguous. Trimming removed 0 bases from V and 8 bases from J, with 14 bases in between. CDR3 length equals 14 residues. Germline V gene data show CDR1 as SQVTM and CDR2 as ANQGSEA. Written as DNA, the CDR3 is TGCAGCGTTGAAGAGTCAGCCGGGTTCGATGAGCAGTTCTTC. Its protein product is CSVEESAGFDEQFF.

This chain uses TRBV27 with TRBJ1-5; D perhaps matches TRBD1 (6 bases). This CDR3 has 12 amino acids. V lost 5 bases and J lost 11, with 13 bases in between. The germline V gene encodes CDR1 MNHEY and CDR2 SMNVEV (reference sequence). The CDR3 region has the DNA TGTGCCAGCAGTCCCCAAGGGGGGGCCCAGCATTTT. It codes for CASSPQGGAQHF.

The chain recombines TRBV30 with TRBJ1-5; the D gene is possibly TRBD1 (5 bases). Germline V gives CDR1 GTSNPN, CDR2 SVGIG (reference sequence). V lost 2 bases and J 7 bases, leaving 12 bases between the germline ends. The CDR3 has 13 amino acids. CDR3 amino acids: CAWSISRGQPQHF. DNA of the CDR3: TGTGCCTGGAGTATCTCCCGGGGGCAGCCCCAGCATTTT.

Here the CDR3 DNA reads TGTGCCATCAGTGCCCTAGCGGACACGCATACGCAGTATTTT. The encoded protein is CAISALADTHTQYF. The V call is TRBV10-3, the J call TRBJ2-3; 7 bases are shared with TRBD2. The CDR3 runs 14 residues. CDR1 is ENHRY and CDR2 is SYGVKD in the germline V gene. After removal of 4 bases from V and 7 bases from J, the junction contained 8 bases not matched to a gene.

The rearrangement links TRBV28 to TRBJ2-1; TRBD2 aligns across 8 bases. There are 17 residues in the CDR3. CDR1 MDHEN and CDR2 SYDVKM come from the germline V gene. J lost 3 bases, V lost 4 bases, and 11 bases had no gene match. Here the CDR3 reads CASSYPPTGGSYNEQFF. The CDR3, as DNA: TGTGCCAGCAGTTACCCTCCTACGGGAGGGAGCTACAATGAGCAGTTCTTC.

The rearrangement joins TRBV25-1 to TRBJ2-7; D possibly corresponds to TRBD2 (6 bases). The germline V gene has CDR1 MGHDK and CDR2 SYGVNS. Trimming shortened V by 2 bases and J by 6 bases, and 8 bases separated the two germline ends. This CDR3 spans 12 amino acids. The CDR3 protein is CASSEQGGEQYF. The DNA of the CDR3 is TGTGCCAGCAGTGAACAGGGAGGCGAGCAGTACTTC.

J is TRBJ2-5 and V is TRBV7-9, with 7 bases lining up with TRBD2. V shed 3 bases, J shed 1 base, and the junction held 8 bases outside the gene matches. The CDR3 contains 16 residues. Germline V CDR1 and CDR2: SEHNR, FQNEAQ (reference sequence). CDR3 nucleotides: TGTGCCAGCAGCTTTTCAGCGGGGCTAATCCAAGAGACCCAGTACTTC. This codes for CASSFSAGLIQETQYF.

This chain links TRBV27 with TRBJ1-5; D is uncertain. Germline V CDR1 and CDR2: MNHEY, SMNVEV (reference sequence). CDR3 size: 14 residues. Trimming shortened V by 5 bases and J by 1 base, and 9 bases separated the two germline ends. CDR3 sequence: CASSPGSSNQPQHF. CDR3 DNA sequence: TGTGCCAGCAGTCCCGGGTCGAGCAATCAGCCCCAGCATTTT.

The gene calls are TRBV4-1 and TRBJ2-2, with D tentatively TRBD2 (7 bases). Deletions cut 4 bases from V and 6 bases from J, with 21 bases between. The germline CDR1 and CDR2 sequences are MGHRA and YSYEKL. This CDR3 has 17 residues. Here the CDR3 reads CASSLFPREGEAGELFF. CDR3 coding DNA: TGCGCCAGCAGCCTTTTTCCCAGGGAGGGGGAGGCCGGGGAGCTGTTTTTT.

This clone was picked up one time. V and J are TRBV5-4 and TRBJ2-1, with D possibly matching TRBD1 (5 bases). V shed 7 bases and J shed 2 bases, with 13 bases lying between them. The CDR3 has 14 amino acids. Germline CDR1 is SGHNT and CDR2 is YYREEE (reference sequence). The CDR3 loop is CASPGQGTYNEQFF. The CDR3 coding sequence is TGTGCCAGCCCCGGGCAGGGAACCTACAATGAGCAGTTCTTC.

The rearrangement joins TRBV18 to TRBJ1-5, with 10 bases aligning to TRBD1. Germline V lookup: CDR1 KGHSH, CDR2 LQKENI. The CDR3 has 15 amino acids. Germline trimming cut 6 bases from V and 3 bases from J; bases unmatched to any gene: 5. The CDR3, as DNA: TGTGCCAGCTCTCCTGGACAGGGGGACAATCAGCCCCAGCATTTT. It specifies CASSPGQGDNQPQHF.

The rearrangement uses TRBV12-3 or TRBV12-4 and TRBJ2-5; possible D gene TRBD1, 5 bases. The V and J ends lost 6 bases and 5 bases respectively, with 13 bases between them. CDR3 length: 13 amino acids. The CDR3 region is CASSSGFRETQYF. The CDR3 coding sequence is TGTGCCAGCAGCTCAGGGTTTCGGGAGACCCAGTACTTC.

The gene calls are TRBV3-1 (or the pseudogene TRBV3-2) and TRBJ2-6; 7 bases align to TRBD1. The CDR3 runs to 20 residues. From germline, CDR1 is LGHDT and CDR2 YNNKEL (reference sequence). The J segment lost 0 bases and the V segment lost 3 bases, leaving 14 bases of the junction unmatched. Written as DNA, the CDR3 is TGTGCCAGCAGCCATGAACAAGCCACGGGACAGAACTCTGGGGCCAACGTCCTGACTTTC. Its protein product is CASSHEQATGQNSGANVLTF.

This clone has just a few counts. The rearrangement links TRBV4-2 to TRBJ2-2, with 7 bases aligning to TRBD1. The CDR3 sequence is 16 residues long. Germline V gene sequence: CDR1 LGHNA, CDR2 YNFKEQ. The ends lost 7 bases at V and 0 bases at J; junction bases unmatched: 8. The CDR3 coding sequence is TGTGCCAGCAAACCCCAGACAGGGCCGAACACCGGGGAGCTGTTTTTT. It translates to CASKPQTGPNTGELFF.

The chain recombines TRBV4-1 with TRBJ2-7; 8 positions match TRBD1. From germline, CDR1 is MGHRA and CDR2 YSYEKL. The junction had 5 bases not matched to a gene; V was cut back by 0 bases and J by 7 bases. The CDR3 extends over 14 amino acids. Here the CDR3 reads CASSQESGQGEQYF. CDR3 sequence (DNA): TGCGCCAGCAGCCAAGAGTCCGGACAGGGTGAGCAGTACTTC.

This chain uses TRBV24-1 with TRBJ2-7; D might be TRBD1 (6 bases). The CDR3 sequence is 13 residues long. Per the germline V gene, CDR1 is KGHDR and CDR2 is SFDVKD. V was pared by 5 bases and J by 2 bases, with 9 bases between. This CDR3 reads CATSGPGAYEQYF. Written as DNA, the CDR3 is TGTGCCACCAGTGGGCCAGGGGCCTACGAGCAGTACTTC.